What follows are 28 T cell receptor beta chains derived from one specimen sequenced in a study of blood T cell repertoires in COVID-19. The assay was immunoSEQ multiplex PCR, and TCRdb's table has in-frame clones only and misses some. The sample has 300,000 to 450,000 clones, around nine tenths seen once. The sequenced sample consisted of peripheral blood. The receptor source for this set is a woman aged 60-75 years with COVID-19, enrolled during active disease.

This clone was found a few times. The chain joins TRBV7-9 to TRBJ2-3; D is ambiguous. The CDR3 is 15 amino acids. Trimming cost V 2 bases and J 1 base, with 10 bases left between them. Germline loops: CDR1 SEHNR, CDR2 FQNEAQ (reference sequence). Written as DNA, the CDR3 is TGTGCCAGCAGCTTATACCCGGTCGGCACAGATACGCAGTATTTT. This codes for CASSLYPVGTDTQYF.

The chain couples TRBV6-5 to TRBJ1-5; the D gene is possibly TRBD1 (6 bases). Germline CDR1 reads MNHEY; CDR2 reads SVGAGI. This CDR3 spans 14 amino acids. Trimming cost V 2 bases and J 7 bases, with 12 bases left between them. CDR3 DNA: TGTGCCAGCAGTTACGCAGGGGAGGGACAGCCCCAGCATTTT. Its protein product is CASSYAGEGQPQHF.

CDR3 nucleotide sequence: TGTGCCAGCTCACCACTGGGGGGAATGGATGAAAAACTGTTTTTT. As protein: CASSPLGGMDEKLFF. The V and J genes are TRBV18 and TRBJ1-4, with D tentatively TRBD1 (5 bases). The CDR3 covers 15 residues. Germline values: CDR1 KGHSH, CDR2 LQKENI. Trimming took off 1 base at V and 6 bases at J, with 12 bases between the two ends.

This chain joins TRBV7-8 and TRBJ1-2; TRBD1 matches 7 bases. Trimming at V came to 1 base and at J to 2 bases, leaving 1 base not matched to a gene. Germline V gene lookup returns CDR1 SGHVS and CDR2 FQNEAQ. CDR3 length equals 14 residues. This chain's CDR3 is CASSLEGANYGYTF. In DNA form, the CDR3 reads TGTGCCAGCAGCTTAGAGGGGGCCAACTATGGCTACACCTTC.

In this sample, this clone turned up once. The genes are TRBV5-1 and TRBJ2-1; TRBD1 matches at 9 bases. Germline lookup yields CDR1 SGHRS and CDR2 YFSETQ. Trimming took 6 bases from V and 4 from J; bases not matched to a gene: 8. The CDR3 extends over 15 amino acids. This CDR3 reads CASKTRQGDYNEQFF. In DNA, the CDR3 is TGCGCCAGCAAGACGAGACAGGGGGATTACAATGAGCAGTTCTTC.

The CDR3 protein is CASSAYRGQPQHF. In DNA form, the CDR3 reads TGTGCCAGCAGCGCTTACAGGGGTCAGCCCCAGCATTTT. The chain couples TRBV5-8 to TRBJ1-5; TRBD1 matches 7 bases. V trimming: 4 bases; J trimming: 6 bases; junction bases outside the gene matches: 4. This CDR3 comprises 13 residues. Germline V lookup: CDR1 SGHTS, CDR2 YDEGEE.

The chain couples TRBV28 to TRBJ2-3, with 9 bases fitting TRBD2. V was pared by 7 bases and J by 6 bases, with 5 bases of the junction left unmatched. The CDR3 totals 13 residues. Germline values: CDR1 MDHEN, CDR2 SYDVKM. CDR3 in DNA: TGTGCCAGCAAGCGTGGGACTAGCGATACGCAGTATTTT. Its protein product is CASKRGTSDTQYF.

The chain couples TRBV9 to TRBJ2-2, with D possibly matching TRBD2 (5 bases). There are 14 residues in the CDR3. V dropped 5 bases and J dropped 6 bases, with 14 bases sitting between them. Germline lookup yields CDR1 SGDLS and CDR2 YYNGEE. CDR3 sequence reads: CASRTGFLSGELFF. The DNA of the CDR3 is TGTGCCAGCAGAACGGGGTTTTTGTCCGGGGAGCTGTTTTTT.

The chain has TRBV6-5 and TRBJ1-1; TRBD1 matches 7 bases. This CDR3 has 12 residues. The germline CDR1 and CDR2 sequences are MNHEY and SVGAGI. CDR3 in DNA: TGTGCTACTACAGGGGTGAACACTGAAGCTTTCTTT. Amino acid sequence: CATTGVNTEAFF.

The table lists this clone with a count of one. The J gene is TRBJ2-3, the V gene TRBV27; a weak D match, TRBD2 (5 bases). Trimming took off 10 bases at V and 0 bases at J, with 14 bases between the two ends. Germline assignment: CDR1 MNHEY and CDR2 SMNVEV (reference sequence). The CDR3 spans 14 residues. The CDR3 nucleotides are TGTGCCACCCGTACGGGGATTAGCACAGATACGCAGTATTTT. Protein sequence: CATRTGISTDTQYF.

J is TRBJ1-1 and V is TRBV4-1; D ambiguous. The V gene lost 1 base and the J gene lost 11 bases, with 14 bases spanning the gap. The CDR3 sequence is 13 residues long. Germline values: CDR1 MGHRA, CDR2 YSYEKL. DNA for the CDR3: TGCGCCAGCAGCCAAGGGCCCCGGGCGGGGGCTTTCTTT. Its translation is CASSQGPRAGAFF.

The chain combines TRBV19 with TRBJ2-2, with TRBD1 identical over 8 bases. With V trimmed by 5 bases and J by 1 base, 3 bases remained unmatched. Germline V lookup: CDR1 LNHDA, CDR2 SQIVND (reference sequence). There are 15 residues in the CDR3. CDR3 in amino acids: CASSAGQGNTGELFF. The CDR3 coding sequence is TGTGCCAGTAGTGCAGGACAGGGGAACACCGGGGAGCTGTTTTTT.

The gene calls are TRBV5-6 and TRBJ1-4, with a weak D call TRBD1 (5 bases). The CDR3 extends over 15 amino acids. V dropped 0 bases and J dropped 4 bases, with 10 bases sitting between them. Germline values: CDR1 SGHDT, CDR2 YYEEEE. CDR3 protein: CASSLVGRDNEKLFF. CDR3 DNA: TGTGCCAGCAGCTTGGTCGGCAGGGATAATGAAAAACTGTTTTTT. The complete variable domain, with remaining parts taken from reference TRBV5-6 and TRBJ1-4, reads DAGVTQSPTHLIKTRGQQVTLRCSPKSGHDTVSWYQQALGQGPQFIFQYYEEEERQRGNFPDRFSGHQFPNYSSELNVNALLLGDSALYLCASSLVGRDNEKLFFGSGTQLSVL.

CDR3 sequence: CASSLIAGDSYNEQFF. The CDR3, as DNA: TGCGCCAGCAGCTTGATAGCGGGGGATTCCTACAATGAGCAGTTCTTC. J is TRBJ2-1 and V is TRBV5-1, with 9 bases identical to TRBD2. In germline, CDR1 is SGHRS, CDR2 YFSETQ. V was clipped by 1 base and J by 1 base; unmatched bases: 3. The CDR3 has 16 amino acids.

V usage is TRBV7-8 and J usage is TRBJ1-1; 10 bases line up with TRBD1. Trimming cost V 1 base and J 4 bases; bases outside gene matches: 3. Germline CDR1 reads SGHVS; CDR2 reads FQNEAQ. The length of the CDR3 is 15 residues. The CDR3 sequence: CASSLGGDRGTEAFF. The CDR3 DNA sequence: TGTGCCAGCAGCTTAGGAGGGGACAGGGGCACTGAAGCTTTCTTT.

The chain couples TRBV7-9 to TRBJ2-5; TRBD1 matches 9 bases. Looked up from germline, CDR1 is SEHNR and CDR2 is FQNEAQ (reference sequence). V trimming: 5 bases; J trimming: 5 bases; junction bases outside the gene matches: 6. The CDR3 is made up of 14 amino acids. CDR3 sequence (DNA): TGTGCCAGCAGCGGGACAGGGTTAGGCGAGACCCAGTACTTC. Its protein is CASSGTGLGETQYF.

V is TRBV2 and J is TRBJ1-2, with unresolved D. The CDR3 consists of 15 residues. The germline V and J ends were trimmed by 10 bases and 7 bases, with 25 bases remaining between them. Germline V gene data show CDR1 as SNHLY and CDR2 as FYNNEI. CDR3 loop: CATPLPLSPEFGYTF. The CDR3 DNA is TGTGCCACCCCGCTTCCCCTGTCGCCTGAGTTTGGCTACACCTTC.

CDR3 DNA sequence: TGTGCCAGTAGTATCCCCTGGCAGGGCTCATCTCGGAATGAGCAGTTCTTC. The encoded protein is CASSIPWQGSSRNEQFF. This chain uses TRBV19 with TRBJ2-1; maybe TRBD1 (5 bases). The CDR3 consists of 17 residues. Trimming removed 3 bases from V and 7 bases from J, with 22 bases in between. The germline CDR1 and CDR2 sequences are LNHDA and SQIVND (reference sequence).

The V and J genes are TRBV5-1 and TRBJ2-2; D perhaps matches TRBD1 (6 bases). Germline lookup yields CDR1 SGHRS and CDR2 YFSETQ. The ends were cut back, 3 bases at V and 8 bases at J, with 8 bases in the middle. The CDR3 contains 12 residues. The chain's CDR3 is CASSWGQGELFF. The CDR3 DNA reads as TGCGCCAGCAGCTGGGGACAAGGGGAGCTGTTTTTT.

The V gene is TRBV28, the J gene TRBJ2-7; a possible D gene is TRBD2 (6 bases). V lost 4 bases to trimming and J lost 6 bases, with 10 bases between them. There are 12 residues in the CDR3. Germline V gives CDR1 MDHEN, CDR2 SYDVKM. CDR3 coding DNA: TGTGCCAGCAGTTCCCCCGGGAGCGAGCAGTACTTC. Its protein is CASSSPGSEQYF.

This clone was seen only once. Here the CDR3 reads CASSPGDTLTNEKLFF. The CDR3, as DNA: TGTGCCAGTAGTCCAGGGGATACCCTCACTAATGAAAAACTGTTTTTT. The genes are TRBV19 and TRBJ1-4; D might be TRBD1 (6 bases). Trimming shortened V by 5 bases and J by 2 bases, and 15 bases separated the two germline ends. The germline CDR1 and CDR2 sequences are LNHDA and SQIVND (reference sequence). The CDR3 consists of 16 residues. Variable domain in full (rest from reference TRBV19 and TRBJ1-4): DGGITQSPKYLFRKEGQNVTLSCEQNLNHDAMYWYRQDPGQGLRLIYYSQIVNDFQKGDIAEGYSVSREKKESFPLTVTSAQKNPTAFYLCASSPGDTLTNEKLFFGSGTQLSVL.

The chain combines TRBV19 with TRBJ2-3, with D possibly TRBD2 on 6 matching bases. Per germline, CDR1 LNHDA and CDR2 SQIVND (reference sequence). CDR3 length equals 15 residues. Trimming took 5 bases from V and 4 from J, leaving 16 bases between them. The CDR3 spells CASSPGGKLADTQYF. In DNA form, the CDR3 reads TGTGCCAGTAGTCCCGGGGGTAAATTAGCAGATACGCAGTATTTT. The variable domain in full, completed from reference TRBV19 and TRBJ2-3, reads DGGITQSPKYLFRKEGQNVTLSCEQNLNHDAMYWYRQDPGQGLRLIYYSQIVNDFQKGDIAEGYSVSREKKESFPLTVTSAQKNPTAFYLCASSPGGKLADTQYFGPGTRLTVL.

The CDR3, as DNA: TGTGCCAGCAGCTTAGATTCAGGGGGCAATCAGCCCCAGCATTTT. Protein sequence: CASSLDSGGNQPQHF. The V gene is TRBV7-6, the J gene TRBJ1-5, with D perhaps TRBD1 (6 bases). V dropped 1 base and J dropped 2 bases, with 9 bases sitting between them. Germline values: CDR1 SGHVS, CDR2 FNYEAQ. This CDR3 contains 15 residues. Full variable domain (outside the CDR3, taken from reference TRBV7-6 and TRBJ1-5): GAGVSQSPRYKVTKRGQDVALRCDPISGHVSLYWYRQALGQGPEFLTYFNYEAQQDKSGLPNDRFSAERPEGSISTLTIQRTEQRDSAMYRCASSLDSGGNQPQHFGDGTRLSIL.

The genes are TRBV12-3 or TRBV12-4 and TRBJ1-2; 9 bases agree with TRBD1. Trimming at V came to 6 bases and at J to 4 bases, leaving 3 bases not matched to a gene. The length of the CDR3 is 13 residues. CDR3: CASRDRGSYGYTF. As DNA, the CDR3 is TGTGCCAGCAGGGACAGGGGAAGCTATGGCTACACCTTC.

The J gene is TRBJ2-4, the V gene TRBV19; D is uncertain. This CDR3 is built from 15 residues. Germline V gene data show CDR1 as LNHDA and CDR2 as SQIVND (reference sequence). V lost 2 bases and J lost 4, with 12 bases in between. This CDR3 is CASSIWAESKNIQYF. The CDR3 nucleotides read TGTGCCAGTAGTATATGGGCAGAAAGTAAAAACATTCAGTACTTC.

This chain joins TRBV29-1 and TRBJ2-5; 8 bases agree with TRBD2. The CDR3 is 15 amino acids. Germline V lookup: CDR1 SQVTM, CDR2 ANQGSEA. V lost 6 bases and J lost 5; bases outside the gene matches: 14. The CDR3 region has the DNA TGCAGCGTGGCCCGTGGTAGCGGGGTTCGTGAGACCCAGTACTTC. It encodes CSVARGSGVRETQYF. Full variable domain (rest looked up from reference TRBV29-1 and TRBJ2-5): SAVISQKPSRDICQRGTSLTIQCQVDSQVTMMFWYRQQPGQSLTLIATANQGSEATYESGFVIDKFPISRPNLTFSTLTVSNMSPEDSSIYLCSVARGSGVRETQYFGPGTRLLVL.

The rearrangement joins TRBV5-6 to TRBJ1-4, with D unresolved. This CDR3 spans 15 amino acids. The V and J ends lost 2 bases and 3 bases respectively, with 11 bases between them. Germline lookup yields CDR1 SGHDT and CDR2 YYEEEE. The CDR3 loop reads CASSFEAESNEKLFF. CDR3 sequence (DNA): TGTGCCAGCAGCTTTGAGGCAGAGTCTAATGAAAAACTGTTTTTT.

This sequence joins TRBV6-1 and TRBJ2-7; the match to TRBD1 covers 9 bases. The length of the CDR3 is 17 residues. With 4 bases clipped from V and 1 base from J, the junction kept 11 bases outside the gene matches. Germline V gene sequence: CDR1 MNHNS, CDR2 SASEGT. Written as DNA, the CDR3 is TGTGCCAGCAGTGCTACTCTAACGGGACAGGGTTCCTACGAGCAGTACTTC. Translating gives CASSATLTGQGSYEQYF.